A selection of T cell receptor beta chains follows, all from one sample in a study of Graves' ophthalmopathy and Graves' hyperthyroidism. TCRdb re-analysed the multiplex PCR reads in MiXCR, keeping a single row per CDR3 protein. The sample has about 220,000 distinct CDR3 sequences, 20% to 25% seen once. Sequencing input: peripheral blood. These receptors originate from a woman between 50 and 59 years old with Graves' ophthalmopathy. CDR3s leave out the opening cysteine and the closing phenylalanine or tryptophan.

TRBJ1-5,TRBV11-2,ASSSKAGVSNQPQH
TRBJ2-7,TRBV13,ASSSRGEQY
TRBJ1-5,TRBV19,ASSIGTVSNQPQH
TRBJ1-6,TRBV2,ASSGQGETSPLH
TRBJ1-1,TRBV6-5,ASSNGGTEAF
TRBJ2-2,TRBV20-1,SARPGQTNTGELF
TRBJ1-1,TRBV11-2,ASSLDIGVRDTEAF
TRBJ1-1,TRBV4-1,ASSQTRGVSTEAF
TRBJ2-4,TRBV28,ASSFGQLAKNIQY
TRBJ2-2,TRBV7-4,ASSLGEIGELF
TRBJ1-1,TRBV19,ASRGHGTKNTEAF
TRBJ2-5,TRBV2,ASSLGWGGGQETQY
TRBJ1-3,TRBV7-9,ASSPRAGSGNTIY
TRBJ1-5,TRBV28,ASRPSGTGGGQPQH
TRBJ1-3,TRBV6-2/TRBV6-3,ASSPIGRDGRRRNTIY
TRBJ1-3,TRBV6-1,ASRRSTFNRNTIY
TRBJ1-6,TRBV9,ASSPHGRGLGRSPLH
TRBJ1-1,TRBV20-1,SAYPPGGTEAF
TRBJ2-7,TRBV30,AWSRNYEQY
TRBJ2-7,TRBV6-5,ASSSGSYSYEQY
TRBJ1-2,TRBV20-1,SAPGQGKGYT
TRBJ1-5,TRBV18,ASSPGRDTRQPQH
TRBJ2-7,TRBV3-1,ASSQRLQGEQY
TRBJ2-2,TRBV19,ASSMGQGGKTGELF
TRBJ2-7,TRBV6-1,ASRQGAYEQY
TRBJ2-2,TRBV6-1,ASRRGLAGGNTGELF
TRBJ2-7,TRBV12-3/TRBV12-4,ASSRGRSYEQY
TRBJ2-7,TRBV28,ASTRGDGKTSGYEQY
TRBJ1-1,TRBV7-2,ASSYDRGDVTEAF
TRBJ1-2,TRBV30,ASPGSANYGYT
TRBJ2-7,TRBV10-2,ASSGTSGSTYEQY
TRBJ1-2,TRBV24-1,ATSDFDRHDYT
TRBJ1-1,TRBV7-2,ASSLVTYMNTEAF
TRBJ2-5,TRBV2,ARKGTGGQETQY
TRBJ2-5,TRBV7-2,ASSFRSGIQETQY
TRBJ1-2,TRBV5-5,ASSLVGDTSFYGYT
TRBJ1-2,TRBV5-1,ASSSDRDSGDYGYT
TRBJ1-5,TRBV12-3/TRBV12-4,ASRGGLGTGQPQH
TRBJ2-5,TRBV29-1,SVVVARETQY
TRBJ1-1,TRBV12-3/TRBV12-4,ASKSTGSKPEAF
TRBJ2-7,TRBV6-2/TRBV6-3,ASRQPGTGAVYEQY
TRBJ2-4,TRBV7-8,ASSLEDSVTIQY
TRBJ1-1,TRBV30,AWCSGAEAF
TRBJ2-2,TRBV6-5,ASSYSPRVTGELF
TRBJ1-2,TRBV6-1,ASSGGLGTGAYGYT
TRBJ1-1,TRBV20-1,SASRDRVGNTEAF
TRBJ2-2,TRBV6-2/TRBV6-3,ASSYRAGGVNTGELF
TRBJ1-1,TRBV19,ASSKRQGGRTEAF
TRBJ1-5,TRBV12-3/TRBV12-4,ASQIGNKHQPQH